These 8 T cell receptor beta chains originate from one sample sequenced in a study of T-cell reconstitution after alpha-beta-depleted transplantation in children. The library targeted TCRbeta and was prepared with unique molecular identifiers. TCRdb reanalysed the PCR reads using MiXCR and keeps one entry per CDR3 protein. Altogether fewer than 750,000 distinct CDR3 sequences are present, under 25% being singletons, with the ten largest covering roughly an eighth. The material sequenced was PBMCs, mostly from graft donor cells, taken 360 days after TCRalphabeta/CD19-depleted stem cell transplant. These receptor sequences come from a boy under three years old who had a stem cell transplant for acute myeloid leukemia, so the T cells may come from the graft donor.

This clonotype was seen only a few times. The J gene is TRBJ2-3, the V gene TRBV18, with D perhaps matching TRBD2 (5 bases). This CDR3 is built from 13 residues. Deletions cut 0 bases from V and 6 bases from J, with 7 bases between. Looked up from germline, CDR1 is KGHSH and CDR2 is LQKENI. CDR3 sequence (DNA): TGTGCCAGCTCACCACCCCAGCGGGATACGCAGTATTTT. Translation gives CASSPPQRDTQYF.

This clonotype was detected a few times. V usage is TRBV4-3 and J usage is TRBJ1-6; possible D gene TRBD1, 5 bases. Deletions cut 2 bases from V and 7 bases from J, with 18 bases between. This CDR3 comprises 17 residues. Per germline, CDR1 LGHNA and CDR2 YSLEER. The CDR3 sequence: CASSQKPPGAGNSPLHF. CDR3 sequence (DNA): TGCGCCAGCAGCCAAAAACCCCCGGGTGCAGGGAATTCACCCCTCCACTTT.

The J gene is TRBJ1-2, the V gene TRBV29-1; 10 nucleotides align to TRBD1. From germline, CDR1 is SQVTM and CDR2 ANQGSEA. The CDR3 has 13 residues. V dropped 6 bases and J dropped 5; count of bases not matched to a gene: 6. This chain's CDR3 is CSVDRGRWYGYTF. CDR3 sequence (DNA): TGCAGCGTAGACAGGGGGCGCTGGTATGGCTACACCTTC.

CDR3 region: CASSDQGSQPQHF. The CDR3, as DNA: TGTGCCAGCAGTGACCAGGGTTCACAGCCCCAGCATTTT. The gene calls are TRBV2 and TRBJ1-5, with a weak D call TRBD1 (5 bases). In germline, CDR1 is SNHLY, CDR2 FYNNEI. V gave up 3 bases and J gave up 7 bases, with 10 bases separating them. There are 13 residues in the CDR3.

J is TRBJ2-1 and V is TRBV24-1; TRBD2 agrees at 9 bases. Germline-derived CDR1 and CDR2 are KGHDR and SFDVKD. V lost 0 bases and J lost 1; bases outside the gene matches: 3. This CDR3 is 17 amino acids long. CDR3 DNA sequence: TGTGCCACCAGTGATTTGGAAAGCGGGGGGTCCTACAATGAGCAGTTCTTC. This gives the protein CATSDLESGGSYNEQFF.

This clonotype occurred a few times. The chain couples TRBV6-1 to TRBJ2-1, with 8 bases fitting TRBD2. The J segment lost 5 bases and the V segment lost 4 bases, leaving 16 bases of the junction unmatched. This CDR3 is 18 amino acids long. Germline loops: CDR1 MNHNS, CDR2 SASEGT. In DNA, the CDR3 is TGTGCCAGCAGTGCATCACCGGGGTCTAGCGGGCTGAACAATGAGCAGTTCTTC. It yields the protein CASSASPGSSGLNNEQFF.

This clonotype was recorded a few times. With a much larger clone just one base away, this may be a read error. The genes are TRBV6-5 and TRBJ1-1, with 9 bases matching TRBD1. With V trimmed by 5 bases and J by 4 bases, 2 bases remained unmatched. CDR1 MNHEY and CDR2 SVGAGI come from the germline V gene. The CDR3 extends over 13 amino acids. The CDR3 loop reads CASSNRGLTEAFF. CDR3 DNA: TGTGCCAGCAGTAACAGGGGGCTCACTGAAGCTTTCTTT.

The chain carries TRBV7-9 and TRBJ2-1; D possibly uses TRBD1 or TRBD2 (6 bases each). CDR1 is SEHNR, CDR2 FQNEAQ, per germline (reference sequence). This CDR3 spans 13 amino acids. V gave up 11 bases and J gave up 2 bases, with 13 bases separating them. Here the CDR3 DNA reads TGTGCCCTTAAAGGGGGGACCTACAATGAGCAGTTCTTC. Translation: CALKGGTYNEQFF.